One and the same sample provided the 20 T cell receptor beta chains below, sequenced in a study of cytomegalovirus exposure and HLA in healthy donors. Produced via immunoSEQ multiplex PCR; TCRdb's table is partial and in-frame only. This repertoire shows fewer than 200,000 clones, roughly 86% found once; its top ten account for 2% to 3%. The sequenced sample was PBMCs. The receptor source for this set is a man aged 18 to 29 in good health and CMV-seropositive.

In this sample, this clone turned up a few times. The chain joins TRBV11-2 to TRBJ1-2, with D hard to call. Per the germline V gene, CDR1 is SGHAT and CDR2 is FQNNGV. The ends were cut back, 7 bases at V and 6 bases at J, with 15 bases in the middle. There are 13 residues in the CDR3. CDR3 protein: CASTLGEDNGYTF. The CDR3 nucleotides read TGTGCCAGCACCCTCGGGGAAGACAATGGCTACACCTTC.

The V call is TRBV7-8, the J call TRBJ1-4, with TRBD1 matching over 7 bases. The CDR3 covers 18 residues. CDR1 SGHVS and CDR2 FQNEAQ come from the germline V gene. V was clipped by 1 base and J by 8 bases; unmatched bases: 16. CDR3 region: CASSLEVRSSTGVEKLFF. In DNA form, the CDR3 reads TGTGCCAGCAGCTTAGAAGTGCGTTCGAGTACAGGGGTAGAAAAACTGTTTTTT.

The chain couples TRBV7-8 to TRBJ2-7; TRBD2 aligns across 7 bases. This CDR3 region has 14 residues. Germline V gene lookup returns CDR1 SGHVS and CDR2 FQNEAQ. The ends lost 3 bases at V and 2 bases at J; junction bases unmatched: 4. CDR3 protein: CASSLLGGAYEQYF. DNA of the CDR3: TGTGCCAGCAGCTTGTTGGGGGGGGCCTACGAGCAGTACTTC.

In its sample, this clone was seen a few times. The chain combines TRBV16 with TRBJ1-2; D unclear. The CDR3 is 11 amino acids. The germline gives CDR1 KGHSY, CDR2 FQNENV. Trimming stripped 4 bases from V and 5 bases from J, with 5 bases between. Written as DNA, the CDR3 is TGTGCCAGCAGCCTACAATATGGCTACACCTTC. This encodes CASSLQYGYTF.

The rearrangement links TRBV6-1 to TRBJ1-6, with 8 positions matching TRBD1. Per the germline V gene, CDR1 is MNHNS and CDR2 is SASEGT. Trimming removed 2 bases from V and 0 bases from J; junction bases left unmatched: 6. This CDR3 is 18 amino acids long. In DNA form, the CDR3 reads TGTGCCAGCAGTGAACGGACAGGGTGGAGCTCCTATAATTCACCCCTCCACTTT. Its translation: CASSERTGWSSYNSPLHF.

The table lists this clone with a few counts. The rearrangement uses TRBV4-1 and TRBJ1-3, with D hard to call. Germline V gives CDR1 MGHRA, CDR2 YSYEKL. The CDR3 length is 22 residues. V was clipped by 0 bases and J by 0 bases, with 27 bases between them. The chain's CDR3 is CASSQERMRETGSLYSGNTIYF. The CDR3 DNA sequence: TGCGCCAGCAGCCAAGAACGGATGAGGGAGACGGGCAGTTTATACTCTGGAAACACCATATATTTT.

This clone is a singleton in its sample. The gene calls are TRBV2 and TRBJ1-5, with no clear D. Trimming took 6 bases from V and 4 from J, leaving 16 bases between them. CDR1 and CDR2 from the germline V gene are SNHLY and FYNNEI. The CDR3 consists of 15 residues. This CDR3 reads CASRDGLRGNQPQHF. The DNA for the CDR3 is TGTGCCAGCAGGGACGGACTTCGGGGTAATCAGCCCCAGCATTTT. The full variable domain, in which reference TRBV2 and TRBJ1-5 provide the parts outside the CDR3, is EPEVTQTPSHQVTQMGQEVILRCVPISNHLYFYWYRQILGQKVEFLVSFYNNEISEKSEIFDDQFSVERPDGSNFTLKIRSTKLEDSAMYFCASRDGLRGNQPQHFGDGTRLSIL.

The chain has TRBV2 and TRBJ1-5; D perhaps matches TRBD1 (6 bases). Germline values: CDR1 SNHLY, CDR2 FYNNEI. This CDR3 has 14 amino acids. Trimming pared 6 bases from V and 4 bases from J, leaving 13 bases between. The CDR3 coding sequence is TGTGCCAGCAGCCTCGGACAGCGAAATCAGCCCCAGCATTTT. Protein sequence: CASSLGQRNQPQHF.

This chain links TRBV5-6 with TRBJ2-7; the D gene is possibly TRBD2 (5 bases). CDR1 and CDR2 (germline): SGHDT, YYEEEE. The CDR3 runs to 12 residues. Between the trimmed V and J ends, which lost 1 base and 5 bases, there was a span of 7 bases. Here the CDR3 DNA reads TGTGCCAGCAGCTTGACCGGGAACGAGCAGTACTTC. It codes for CASSLTGNEQYF.

V gene TRBV2 combines with J gene TRBJ2-7, with D possibly TRBD1 on 6 matching bases. CDR1 and CDR2 from the germline V gene are SNHLY and FYNNEI. V gave up 7 bases and J gave up 4 bases, with 14 bases separating them. The length of the CDR3 is 13 residues. DNA of the CDR3: TGTGCCAGCAACAGGGACACATTTTACGAGCAGTACTTC. Encoded protein: CASNRDTFYEQYF.

This rearrangement joins TRBV5-1 to TRBJ2-5; 7 bases agree with TRBD1. V dropped 4 bases and J dropped 6; count of bases not matched to a gene: 3. CDR1 SGHRS and CDR2 YFSETQ come from the germline V gene. This CDR3 region has 12 residues. CDR3 DNA sequence: TGCGCCAGCAGCCTAGGGGGCCAGACCCAGTACTTC. The encoded protein is CASSLGGQTQYF.

V gene TRBV2 combines with J gene TRBJ1-1; no firm D call. Trimming left V 6 bases short and J 8 bases short, with 13 bases between. The germline V gene has CDR1 SNHLY and CDR2 FYNNEI. The CDR3 totals 12 residues. The CDR3 region has the DNA TGTGCCAGCAGGGAGCAACCCTCCGAAGCTTTCTTT. This sequence encodes CASREQPSEAFF.

CDR3 residues: CASSLPGSGSYEQYF. As DNA, the CDR3 is TGTGCCAGCAGCCTCCCTGGGAGTGGGTCCTACGAGCAGTACTTC. The chain carries TRBV11-2 and TRBJ2-7; possibly TRBD2 for D (5 bases). V gave up 5 bases and J gave up 1 base, with 15 bases separating them. CDR1 and CDR2 from the germline V gene are SGHAT and FQNNGV. CDR3 length: 15 amino acids.

The chain is built from TRBV4-2 and TRBJ2-4; the D is unclear. The CDR3 is 16 residues long. V was trimmed by 0 bases and J by 5 bases, leaving 14 bases between them. Looked up from germline, CDR1 is LGHNA and CDR2 is YNFKEQ. The CDR3 DNA sequence: TGTGCCAGCAGCCAAGACTACTCTCTGCGTCAAAACATTCAGTACTTC. This gives the protein CASSQDYSLRQNIQYF.

The chain employs TRBV6-1 and TRBJ2-1, with a possible D match to TRBD2 (5 bases). Germline lookup yields CDR1 MNHNS and CDR2 SASEGT. Trimming left V 7 bases short and J 6 bases short, with 16 bases between. This CDR3 has 14 residues. The CDR3 DNA reads TGTGCCAGCACCCGGGAATCCACAGTCAATGAGCAGTTCTTC. Its translation is CASTRESTVNEQFF.

A word on this clone: An end of the junction does not agree with germline; a read error may underlie this. Additional DNA sequences in this sample encode the identical CDR3. This sequence joins TRBV2 and TRBJ2-7, with D perhaps matching TRBD1 (5 bases). Looked up from germline, CDR1 is SNHLY and CDR2 is FYNNEI. This CDR3 spans 13 amino acids. CDR3 residues: CASSEDSSYEQYF. CDR3 bases: TGTGCCAGCAGCGAAGACAGCTCCTACGAGCAGTACTTC.

This sequence joins TRBV7-2 and TRBJ2-7; 11 nucleotides match TRBD2. V lost 1 base to trimming and J lost 4 bases; unmatched junction nucleotides: 6. CDR3 size: 16 residues. Germline V gene lookup returns CDR1 SGHTA and CDR2 FQGNSA. CDR3 sequence (DNA): TGTGCCAGCAGCTTAGATAGCGGGAGGGCTACATACGAGCAGTACTTC. It is translated as CASSLDSGRATYEQYF.

The rearrangement uses TRBV18 and TRBJ2-7; a possible D gene is TRBD1 (6 bases). Between the trimmed V and J ends, which lost 3 bases and 3 bases, there was a span of 15 bases. CDR1 KGHSH and CDR2 LQKENI come from the germline V gene. This CDR3 comprises 15 residues. CDR3 DNA: TGTGCCAGCTCACCGAGCAGGGGTTTGGTCTACGAGCAGTACTTC. Encoded protein: CASSPSRGLVYEQYF.

The rearrangement uses TRBV19 and TRBJ2-7, with a possible D match to TRBD1 (6 bases). The CDR3 is made up of 16 amino acids. Germline lookup yields CDR1 LNHDA and CDR2 SQIVND (reference sequence). Trimming left V 4 bases short and J 0 bases short, with 16 bases between. CDR3 amino acids: CASSTSLGQSSYEQYF. The CDR3 nucleotides read TGTGCCAGTAGTACCTCCCTCGGACAGAGCTCCTACGAGCAGTACTTC.

The chain joins TRBV10-3 to TRBJ2-1, with TRBD2 matching over 7 bases. The CDR3 is 14 residues long. The V gene's germline CDR1 is ENHRY and CDR2 SYGVKD. The V segment lost 5 bases and the J segment 6 bases; nucleotides outside the gene matches: 7. CDR3 region: CAISWGGGSNEQFF. Written as DNA, the CDR3 is TGTGCCATCAGTTGGGGCGGGGGAAGCAATGAGCAGTTCTTC.